There are a few counts of the clone carrying this T cell receptor (beta chain). Its antigen remains unidentified. One entry per CDR3 protein results from TCRdb running MiXCR on the reads. Altogether under 850,000 distinct CDR3 sequences are present, under 40% being singletons, with the ten largest covering 2.8%. CDR1 and CDR2 from the germline V gene are SGHDN and FVKESK. CDR3 length equals 12 residues. With 0 bases removed from V and 9 bases from J, the gap between germline ends came to 3 bases. This entry comes from a study of T cell repertoires in cytomegalovirus infection. Study-level points and caveats: Summed frequency of public TCR beta families distinguished CMV carriers with the relevant HLA.

This TCR derives from a human donor in good health (CMV status not recorded). Some clones in this sample may be carry-over from other donors' samples. Sequencing used PBMCs. This chain joins TRBV14 and TRBJ1-6; D not certain. Here the CDR3 DNA reads TGTGCCAGCAGCCAAGAAGTTTCACCCCTCCACTTT. As protein: CASSQEVSPLHF.